This TCR beta chain was obtained from a study of CD8+ T cells in alopecia areata. Broader study findings: Lesional scalp, especially alopecia totalis/universalis, showed higher clonality than normal scalp.

A note on this clone: The antigen remains undetermined.

Extracted RNA was reverse transcribed into cDNA, the sequencing template. The method was immunoSEQ multiplex PCR; TCRdb's version includes in-frame clones alone and lacks a portion of them. This table holds over 25,000 clones, 65% to 80% found once. The CDR3 extends over 13 amino acids. CDR1 and CDR2 from the germline V gene are SGHVS and FQNEAQ. The sequence derives from a human donor with alopecia areata. The chain couples TRBV7-8 to TRBJ2-5; 7 positions agree with TRBD1. The sample was NKG2D-low CD8+ T cells sorted from blood. Written as DNA, the CDR3 is TGTGCGAAAGACAGGGTGTCGGGAGAGACCCAGTACTTC. Its translation is CAKDRVSGETQYF.